This T cell receptor (beta chain) comes out of a study of blood T cell repertoires in COVID-19. As for the study in general: Specimens from acute and convalescent COVID-19 originated in the United States, Italy and Spain. PBMCs, B-cell-depleted T cells, or T cells provided the cDNA or gDNA that made up the material.

This CDR3 contains 13 residues. V shed 4 bases and J shed 8 bases, with 14 bases lying between them. CDR1 LGHDT and CDR2 YNNKEL come from the germline V gene (reference sequence). In the original analysis: Estimates of nucleated cell counts were drawn from the amplification of reference gene primers. Method: immunoSEQ multiplex PCR; TCRdb's copy keeps in-frame clones and lacks some. V and J calls and clone size come straight from that table; D and trimming were deduced from the DNA. This table has fewer than 60,000 clones, about 80% appearing once. Specimen: peripheral blood. The chain carries TRBV3-1 (or the pseudogene TRBV3-2) and TRBJ1-2; perhaps TRBD1 as D (5 bases). The clonotype was recovered from a man in his 70s with active COVID-19. CDR3: CASSRRQMDGYTF. CDR3 in DNA: TGTGCCAGCAGCCGGCGACAGATGGACGGCTACACCTTC.